This T cell receptor (beta chain) was profiled in a study of T cells in Graves' hyperthyroidism and ophthalmopathy. Germline V gene lookup returns CDR1 MNHEY and CDR2 SMNVEV (reference sequence). The CDR3 is 14 amino acids. V dropped 7 bases and J dropped 3; count of bases not matched to a gene: 7. From RNA transcripts, TCR beta CDR3 regions were amplified. RT-PCR in the first round (using the HTBI primer set) targeted the TCR CDR3. TCRdb re-analysed the multiplex PCR reads in MiXCR, keeping a single row per CDR3 protein. The sample shows about 720,000 distinct CDR3 sequences, about 15% of them seen only once. This clonotype was detected many times.

This sequence originates from a man younger than 30 with Graves' hyperthyroidism. V gene TRBV27 combines with J gene TRBJ2-7; 9 bases line up with TRBD1. Specimen: blood. CDR3: CASTRDRDGYEQYF. The CDR3 nucleotides read TGTGCCAGCACCCGGGACAGGGATGGCTACGAGCAGTACTTC.